The 16 T cell receptor beta chains listed next were all sequenced from one sample in a study of cytomegalovirus exposure and HLA in healthy donors. Primers included in the PCR were 60 Vbeta and 13 Jbeta primers. Assay used: immunoSEQ multiplex PCR; TCRdb lists only in-frame clones, some missing. The data hold some 150,000 clones, with roughly 85% observed a single time. Source material: PBMCs. The receptors come from a woman in her forties or fifties in good health and CMV-seronegative.

The rearrangement links TRBV27 to TRBJ1-1; TRBD1 matches at 10 bases. CDR3 length: 17 residues. With 1 base clipped from V and 2 bases from J, the junction kept 7 bases outside the gene matches. Germline assignment: CDR1 MNHEY and CDR2 SMNVEV (reference sequence). This CDR3 is CASSLYRQGASNTEAFF. The DNA for the CDR3 is TGTGCCAGCAGTTTATATCGACAGGGGGCTAGCAACACTGAAGCTTTCTTT.

The chain recombines TRBV6-1 with TRBJ2-1, with 7 bases fitting TRBD2. The CDR3 covers 15 residues. The germline gives CDR1 MNHNS, CDR2 SASEGT. The V and J ends lost 7 bases and 3 bases, in that order; junction bases with no gene match: 9. The CDR3 loop is CASIMRETVYNEQFF. CDR3 sequence (DNA): TGTGCCAGCATTATGCGGGAGACAGTCTACAATGAGCAGTTCTTC.

The chain recombines TRBV2 with TRBJ2-5; D is undetermined. The CDR3 has 11 amino acids. CDR1 is SNHLY and CDR2 is FYNNEI in the germline V gene. Trimming pared 7 bases from V and 5 bases from J, leaving 8 bases between. The CDR3 nucleotides read TGTGCCAGCACCGGGTGGGAGACCCAGTACTTC. Protein: CASTGWETQYF.

V is TRBV28 and J is TRBJ2-2; D is undetermined. The CDR3 sequence is 11 residues long. Germline lookup yields CDR1 MDHEN and CDR2 SYDVKM. V lost 5 bases to trimming and J lost 9 bases, with 7 bases between them. The CDR3 bases are TGTGCCAGCAGTCTCTCCCGGGAGCTGTTTTTT. Its translation: CASSLSRELFF.

This clone was recorded a few times. V and J are TRBV27 and TRBJ2-7; a possible D gene is TRBD2 (6 bases). The germline V gene has CDR1 MNHEY and CDR2 SMNVEV (reference sequence). Between the trimmed V and J ends, which lost 10 bases and 6 bases, there was a span of 19 bases. The CDR3 spans 13 residues. DNA of the CDR3: TGTGCCACCATGGGAGGAGCTGGGCTCGAGCAGTACTTC. It encodes CATMGGAGLEQYF.

V is TRBV5-4 and J is TRBJ2-1; maybe TRBD2 (5 bases). The CDR3 runs 15 residues. With 1 base removed from V and 4 bases from J, the gap between germline ends came to 12 bases. CDR1 is SGHNT and CDR2 is YYREEE in the germline V gene (reference sequence). The CDR3 DNA is TGTGCCAGCAGCTTGATCGGGGAAAGTTACAATGAGCAGTTCTTC. Encoded protein: CASSLIGESYNEQFF.

V usage is TRBV4-1 and J usage is TRBJ2-1; 10 nucleotides agree with TRBD2. J was trimmed by 4 bases and V by 4 bases; bases with no gene match: 4. This CDR3 region has 15 residues. The germline V gene has CDR1 MGHRA and CDR2 YSYEKL. DNA for the CDR3: TGCGCCAGCAGCCCCCTAGCGGGGGATTACAATGAGCAGTTCTTC. This codes for CASSPLAGDYNEQFF.

The genes are TRBV7-9 and TRBJ1-1, with a possible D match to TRBD1 (6 bases). With 2 bases removed from V and 1 base from J, the gap between germline ends came to 8 bases. Germline V lookup: CDR1 SEHNR, CDR2 FQNEAQ (reference sequence). CDR3 length: 14 residues. The CDR3: CASSLRDTNTEAFF. CDR3 coding DNA: TGTGCCAGCAGCTTACGGGACACGAACACTGAAGCTTTCTTT.

This sequence joins TRBV6-1 and TRBJ2-4; perhaps TRBD2 as D (6 bases). Deletions cut 0 bases from V and 1 base from J, with 16 bases between. Germline CDR1 reads MNHNS; CDR2 reads SASEGT. The CDR3 extends over 18 amino acids. Written as DNA, the CDR3 is TGTGCCAGCAGTGAAGCGGCGGAGGGTATTTTGGCCAAAAACATTCAGTACTTC. Its translation is CASSEAAEGILAKNIQYF.

CDR3 loop: CASSFYDSYYGYTF. CDR3 DNA sequence: TGTGCCAGCAGTTTTTATGACAGTTACTATGGCTACACCTTC. The chain uses TRBV28 and TRBJ1-2; maybe TRBD1 (5 bases). This CDR3 has 14 residues. The ends were cut back, 3 bases at V and 3 bases at J, with 11 bases in the middle. Germline V gene lookup returns CDR1 MDHEN and CDR2 SYDVKM.

Regarding this clone: Other DNA sequences in this sample translate to the same CDR3. The J gene is TRBJ2-7, the V gene TRBV7-6; 8 bases fit TRBD1. The length of the CDR3 is 16 residues. Trimming took 5 bases from V and 5 from J; bases not matched to a gene: 14. The germline gives CDR1 SGHVS, CDR2 FNYEAQ. The CDR3 DNA sequence: TGTGCCAGCAGCCTACGTGGCAGGCAGGGGGCGGACGAGCAGTACTTC. Encoded protein: CASSLRGRQGADEQYF.

The chain is built from TRBV27 and TRBJ1-1; D may be TRBD1 (5 bases). Germline CDR1 and CDR2: MNHEY and SMNVEV (reference sequence). The CDR3 loop spans 14 amino acids. V lost 2 bases and J 3 bases, leaving 10 bases between the germline ends. The DNA of the CDR3 is TGTGCCAGCAGTTTAAAAGGGGTGTACACTGAAGCTTTCTTT. The encoded protein is CASSLKGVYTEAFF.

This clone was found a few times. This chain links TRBV19 with TRBJ1-6; D gene ambiguous. The CDR3 is 14 residues long. Germline CDR1 reads LNHDA; CDR2 reads SQIVND (reference sequence). Trimming removed 7 bases at V and 7 bases at J, with 14 bases between. CDR3 coding DNA: TGTGCCAGTACCGAGCCCCGTCACAATTCACCCCTCCACTTT. Amino acid sequence: CASTEPRHNSPLHF. Using reference TRBV19 and TRBJ1-6 for the parts outside the CDR3, the full variable domain is DGGITQSPKYLFRKEGQNVTLSCEQNLNHDAMYWYRQDPGQGLRLIYYSQIVNDFQKGDIAEGYSVSREKKESFPLTVTSAQKNPTAFYLCASTEPRHNSPLHFGNGTRLTVT.

This chain uses TRBV7-9 with TRBJ1-5, with a tentative D call TRBD1 (5 bases). The V gene's germline CDR1 is SEHNR and CDR2 FQNEAQ (reference sequence). The CDR3 extends over 15 amino acids. V lost 1 base, J lost 6 bases, and 13 bases lay in between. The DNA of the CDR3 is TGTGCCAGCAGCTTAGTTGGGGGGACGGCTCAGCCCCAGCATTTT. Its protein is CASSLVGGTAQPQHF. Using reference TRBV7-9 and TRBJ1-5 for the parts outside the CDR3, the full variable domain is DTGVSQNPRHKITKRGQNVTFRCDPISEHNRLYWYRQTLGQGPEFLTYFQNEAQLEKSRLLSDRFSAERPKGSFSTLEIQRTEQGDSAMYLCASSLVGGTAQPQHFGDGTRLSIL.

The chain has TRBV5-4 and TRBJ1-1, with TRBD1 matching over 9 bases. V trimming: 3 bases; J trimming: 7 bases; junction bases outside the gene matches: 16. Germline CDR1 is SGHNT and CDR2 is YYREEE (reference sequence). The CDR3 totals 17 residues. CDR3: CASSSLQGAAFHNEAFF. CDR3 DNA: TGTGCCAGCAGCTCCTTACAGGGGGCGGCTTTCCATAATGAAGCTTTCTTT.

This clone was counted between two and nine times. J is TRBJ1-4 and V is TRBV18; D gene uncertain. V lost 6 bases, J lost 4 bases, and 9 bases lay in between. CDR1 KGHSH and CDR2 LQKENI come from the germline V gene. The CDR3 loop spans 13 amino acids. CDR3 DNA: TGTGCCAGCTCCTTCGGACTTAATGAAAAACTGTTTTTT. Protein: CASSFGLNEKLFF.